One sample yielded the 10 T cell receptor beta chains listed below, sequenced in a study of molecular identifiers for immune sequencing clone quantification (dated by TCRdb to the late 2010s). Libraries were built with PCR. Sequencing relied on an Illumina HiSeq 4000. TCRdb applied fastp at Q25 and MiXCR to the public reads, then kept only in-frame beta chains. For every CDR3 protein sequence, its rows merge into one entry that carries the most common genes and DNA. The sample profile shows about 640,000 distinct CDR3 sequences; 15% to 20% of them were found once. Around 0.86% of the sample lies in the top ten. Sequencing was performed on naive CD8+ T cells from blood, with Jurkat cell RNA spiked in. The label giving this sample's cell subset or site can be read as: FACS-sorted CD8+CD4-CCR7+CD45RA+ naive T cells. These receptors all come from a human donor in good health. Some libraries in this study had Jurkat cell RNA spiked in.

To note about this clonotype: A read error may be the cause here, since a much bigger clone is one base away. The chain employs TRBV9 and TRBJ1-6; possible D gene TRBD1, 6 bases. This CDR3 is built from 13 residues. Germline V gene lookup returns CDR1 SGDLS and CDR2 YYNGEE. CDR3 sequence: CGSSEGTNSPLHF. CDR3 sequence (DNA): TGTGGCAGCAGCGAGGGGACAAATTCACCCCTCCACTTT.

The rearrangement links TRBV25-1 to TRBJ1-2; D gene unclear. Germline lookup yields CDR1 MGHDK and CDR2 SYGVNS. Trimming left V 7 bases short and J 6 bases short, with 9 bases between. The CDR3 has 11 residues. The CDR3 nucleotides are TGTGCCAGCACGATGGGAGATGGCTACACCTTC. Residues: CASTMGDGYTF.

As concerns this clonotype: This may be a read error: a much more frequent sequence differs by one nucleotide. This chain uses TRBV28 with TRBJ1-5; 10 nucleotides match TRBD1. Per the germline V gene, CDR1 is MDHEN and CDR2 is SYDVKM. This CDR3 is 13 amino acids long. The CDR3 protein is CASSDRGQQRQHF. CDR3 nucleotide sequence: TGTGCCAGCAGTGACAGGGGGCAACAGCGCCAGCATTTT.

This clonotype was counted between two and nine times. This clone may be a read error of a much larger clone one base away. The chain joins TRBV6-2 or TRBV6-3 to TRBJ2-7; 13 bases line up with TRBD2. The CDR3 runs 14 residues. Germline V gives CDR1 MNHEY, CDR2 SVGEGT. This CDR3 reads CASSGLAGAYEQSF. CDR3 coding DNA: TGTGCCAGCAGCGGACTAGCGGGGGCCTACGAGCAGTCCTTC.

This clonotype was seen a handful of times. The CDR3 here is CASSETTDGMNTEAFF. As DNA, the CDR3 is TGCGCCAGCAGCGAGACGACGGACGGGATGAACACTGAAGCTTTCTTT. The chain links TRBV4-1 to TRBJ1-1; D is undetermined. V was clipped by 5 bases and J by 0 bases, with 16 bases between them. Germline-derived CDR1 and CDR2 are MGHRA and YSYEKL. The CDR3 covers 16 residues.

The chain couples TRBV7-9 to TRBJ2-5, with 7 bases aligning to TRBD1. Germline V lookup: CDR1 SEHNR, CDR2 FQNEAQ (reference sequence). The CDR3 loop spans 16 amino acids. The V and J ends lost 2 bases and 2 bases, in that order; junction bases with no gene match: 8. The CDR3, as DNA: TGTGCCAGCAGCTTATTACAGGGGATTGATCAAGAGACCCAGTACTTC. Its protein is CASSLLQGIDQETQYF.

This clonotype came up many times. V gene TRBV6-1 combines with J gene TRBJ2-3; D is possibly TRBD2 (6 bases). Per the germline V gene, CDR1 is MNHNS and CDR2 is SASEGT. V dropped 10 bases and J dropped 4 bases, with 9 bases sitting between them. CDR3 length: 11 residues. CDR3 sequence (DNA): TGTGCCATCGGGAGCGCAGATACGCAGTATTTT. Encoded protein: CAIGSADTQYF.

A remark on this clonotype: This sequence may be a read error, since a much larger clone differs from it by one base. This chain uses TRBV4-3 with TRBJ2-5, with 10 bases lining up with TRBD1. The CDR3 length is 16 residues. From germline, CDR1 is LGHNA and CDR2 YSLEER. The V segment lost 0 bases and the J segment 6 bases; nucleotides outside the gene matches: 7. Here the CDR3 reads CASSQESTGGLKTQYF. The DNA of the CDR3 is TGCGCCAGCAGCCAAGAATCGACAGGGGGCCTCAAGACCCAGTACTTC.

This clonotype showed up many times. V and J are TRBV9 and TRBJ1-6; no reliable D call. Germline V gene lookup returns CDR1 SGDLS and CDR2 YYNGEE. V lost 0 bases and J 5 bases, leaving 9 bases between the germline ends. The CDR3 length is 15 residues. CDR3 sequence: CASSVVGANNSPLHF. The CDR3 region has the DNA TGTGCCAGCAGCGTAGTGGGAGCGAATAATTCACCCCTCCACTTT.

There are many counts of this clonotype. The V call is TRBV20-1, the J call TRBJ2-1; 11 positions agree with TRBD2. Unmatched junction bases numbered 6, after V lost 0 bases and J lost 2 bases. The CDR3 consists of 17 residues. Germline V gene data show CDR1 as DFQATT and CDR2 as SNEGSKA (reference sequence). The CDR3: CSARDHSGGAPYNEQFF. Written as DNA, the CDR3 is TGCAGTGCTAGAGATCATAGCGGGGGGGCCCCCTACAATGAGCAGTTCTTC.